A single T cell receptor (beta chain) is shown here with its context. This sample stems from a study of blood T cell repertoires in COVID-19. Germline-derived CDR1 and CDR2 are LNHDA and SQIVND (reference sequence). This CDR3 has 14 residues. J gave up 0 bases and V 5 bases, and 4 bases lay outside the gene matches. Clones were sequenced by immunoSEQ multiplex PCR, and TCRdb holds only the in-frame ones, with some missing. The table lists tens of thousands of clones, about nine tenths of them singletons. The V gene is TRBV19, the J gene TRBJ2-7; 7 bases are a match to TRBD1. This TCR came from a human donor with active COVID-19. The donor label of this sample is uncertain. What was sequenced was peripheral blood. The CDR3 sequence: CASSPGQNSYEQYF. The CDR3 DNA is TGTGCCAGTAGTCCGGGACAGAACTCCTACGAGCAGTACTTC.